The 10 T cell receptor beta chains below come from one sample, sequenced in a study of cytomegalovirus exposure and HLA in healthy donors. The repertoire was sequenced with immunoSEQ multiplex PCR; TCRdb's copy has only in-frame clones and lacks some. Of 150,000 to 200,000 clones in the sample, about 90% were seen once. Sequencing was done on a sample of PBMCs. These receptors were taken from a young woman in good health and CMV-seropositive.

The CDR3: CASSSGQGVSYEQYF. DNA for the CDR3: TGTGCCAGCAGCTCCGGACAGGGAGTATCCTACGAGCAGTACTTC. The chain employs TRBV11-1 and TRBJ2-7, with 8 bases that match TRBD1. Germline loops: CDR1 SGHAT, CDR2 FQDESV (reference sequence). After removal of 4 bases from V and 1 base from J, the junction contained 6 bases not matched to a gene. The CDR3 is made up of 15 amino acids.

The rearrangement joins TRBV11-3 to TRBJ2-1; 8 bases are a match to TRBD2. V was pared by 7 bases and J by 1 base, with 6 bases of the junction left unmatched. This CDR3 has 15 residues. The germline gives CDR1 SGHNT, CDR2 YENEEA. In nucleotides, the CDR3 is TGTGCCAGCAACGTAGCGGGATGGTCCTACAATGAGCAGTTCTTC. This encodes CASNVAGWSYNEQFF.

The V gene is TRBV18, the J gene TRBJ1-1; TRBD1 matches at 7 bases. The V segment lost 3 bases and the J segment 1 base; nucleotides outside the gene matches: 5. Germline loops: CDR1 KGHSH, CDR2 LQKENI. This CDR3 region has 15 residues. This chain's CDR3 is CASSPMGQTNTEAFF. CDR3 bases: TGTGCCAGCTCACCGATGGGACAGACGAACACTGAAGCTTTCTTT.

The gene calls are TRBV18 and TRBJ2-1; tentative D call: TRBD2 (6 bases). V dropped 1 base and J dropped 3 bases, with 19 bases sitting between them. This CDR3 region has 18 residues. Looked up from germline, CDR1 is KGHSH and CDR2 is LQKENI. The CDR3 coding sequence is TGTGCCAGCTCACCACGGCCTGAGCGGGTACATGACTACAATGAGCAGTTCTTC. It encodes CASSPRPERVHDYNEQFF.

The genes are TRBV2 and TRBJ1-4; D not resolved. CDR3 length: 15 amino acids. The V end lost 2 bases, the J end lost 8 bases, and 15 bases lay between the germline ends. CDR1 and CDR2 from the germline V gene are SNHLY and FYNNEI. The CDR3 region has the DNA TGTGCCAGCAGTGAAATTGGAAACCCCGGGGAAAAACTGTTTTTT. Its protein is CASSEIGNPGEKLFF. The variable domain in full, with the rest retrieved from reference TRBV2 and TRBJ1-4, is EPEVTQTPSHQVTQMGQEVILRCVPISNHLYFYWYRQILGQKVEFLVSFYNNEISEKSEIFDDQFSVERPDGSNFTLKIRSTKLEDSAMYFCASSEIGNPGEKLFFGSGTQLSVL.

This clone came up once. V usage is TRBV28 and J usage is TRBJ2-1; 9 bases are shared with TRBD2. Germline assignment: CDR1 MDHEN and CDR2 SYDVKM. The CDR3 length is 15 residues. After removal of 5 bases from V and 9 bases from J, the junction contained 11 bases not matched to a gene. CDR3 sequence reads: CASSDPGGRAPEQFF. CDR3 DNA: TGTGCCAGCAGTGACCCCGGCGGGAGGGCCCCTGAGCAGTTCTTC.

CDR3 residues: CASSLSSGSGQPQHF. CDR3 nucleotide sequence: TGCGCCAGCAGCCTTTCGTCAGGGTCGGGTCAGCCCCAGCATTTT. The V gene is TRBV4-1, the J gene TRBJ1-5; D is possibly TRBD1 (5 bases). The V and J ends lost 4 bases and 6 bases respectively, with 16 bases between them. Germline CDR1 reads MGHRA; CDR2 reads YSYEKL. CDR3 length equals 15 residues.

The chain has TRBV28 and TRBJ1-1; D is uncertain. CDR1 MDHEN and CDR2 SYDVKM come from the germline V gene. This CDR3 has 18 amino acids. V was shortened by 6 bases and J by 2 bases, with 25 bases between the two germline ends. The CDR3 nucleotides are TGTGCCAGCAGCCCAATCCCCGGGAGGGCTATAAAAAACACTGAAGCTTTCTTT. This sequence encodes CASSPIPGRAIKNTEAFF.

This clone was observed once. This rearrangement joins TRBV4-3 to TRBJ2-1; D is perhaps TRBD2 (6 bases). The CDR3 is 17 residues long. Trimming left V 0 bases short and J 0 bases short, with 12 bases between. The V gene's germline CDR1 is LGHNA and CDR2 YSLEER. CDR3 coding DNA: TGCGCCAGCAGCCAAGATCTCGGTAGCGGCTCCTACAATGAGCAGTTCTTC. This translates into CASSQDLGSGSYNEQFF.

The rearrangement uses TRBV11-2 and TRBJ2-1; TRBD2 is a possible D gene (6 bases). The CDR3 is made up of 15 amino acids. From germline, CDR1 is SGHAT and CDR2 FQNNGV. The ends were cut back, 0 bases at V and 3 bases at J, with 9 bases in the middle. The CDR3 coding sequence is TGTGCCAGCAGCTTAGAGGCGGGATACTACAATGAGCAGTTCTTC. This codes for CASSLEAGYYNEQFF.